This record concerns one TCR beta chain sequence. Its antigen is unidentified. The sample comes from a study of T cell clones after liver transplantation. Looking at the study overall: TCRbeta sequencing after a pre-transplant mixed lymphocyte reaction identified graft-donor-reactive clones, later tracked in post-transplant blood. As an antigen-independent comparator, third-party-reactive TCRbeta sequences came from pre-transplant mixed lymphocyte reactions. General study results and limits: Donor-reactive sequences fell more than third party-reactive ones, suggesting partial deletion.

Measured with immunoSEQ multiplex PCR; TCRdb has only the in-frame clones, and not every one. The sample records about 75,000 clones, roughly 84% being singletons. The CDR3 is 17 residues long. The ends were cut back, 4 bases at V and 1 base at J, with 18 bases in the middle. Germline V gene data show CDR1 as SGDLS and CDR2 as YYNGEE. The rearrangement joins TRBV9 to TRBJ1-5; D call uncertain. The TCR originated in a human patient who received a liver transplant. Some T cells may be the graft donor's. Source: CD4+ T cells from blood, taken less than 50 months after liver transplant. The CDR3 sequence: CASSPERSGGSNQPQHF. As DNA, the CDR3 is TGTGCCAGCAGCCCCGAACGGTCCGGCGGAAGCAATCAGCCCCAGCATTTT.